Each of the 19 T cell receptor beta chains below was sequenced from the same sample in a study of post-analysis software for immune sequencing data. Points from the study as a whole: Among roughly 5 TRBV segments more frequent in patients than controls were TRBV5-6, TRBV5-1 and TRBV20-1.

What these receptors recognize is not known. Carried by the TCR beta cDNA libraries were unique molecular identifiers. TCRdb analysed the PCR reads with MiXCR anew, one entry per CDR3 protein. This table holds 700,000 to 800,000 distinct CDR3 sequences, 25% to 30% found once. Material: blood. These receptor sequences come from a girl aged 5-17 years with multiple sclerosis.

This clonotype was observed at least ten times. The rearrangement joins TRBV29-1 to TRBJ1-4; D is undetermined. CDR1 is SQVTM, CDR2 ANQGSEA, per germline. V was trimmed by 6 bases and J by 0 bases, leaving 8 bases between them. The CDR3 loop spans 13 amino acids. The CDR3: CSVFSTTNEKLFF. The CDR3 bases are TGCAGCGTGTTCAGCACAACTAATGAAAAACTGTTTTTT.

The CDR3 sequence: CSAAPFPSSSYNEQFF. CDR3 DNA sequence: TGCAGTGCCGCCCCTTTCCCATCAAGCTCCTACAATGAGCAGTTCTTC. The V call is TRBV20-1, the J call TRBJ2-1; D is ambiguous. The CDR3 contains 16 residues. Trimming took 6 bases from V and 0 from J, leaving 18 bases between them. Germline V CDR1 and CDR2: DFQATT, SNEGSKA (reference sequence).

This clonotype came up once. The DNA for the CDR3 is TGCAGTGCTAGAGGGGGAGGCGGGGGCTCCTATAATTCACCCCTCCACTTT. Encoded protein: CSARGGGGGSYNSPLHF. The V gene is TRBV20-1, the J gene TRBJ1-6; perhaps TRBD1 as D (5 bases). The V end was cut by 1 base, the J end by 0 bases, with 13 bases between. Germline V lookup: CDR1 DFQATT, CDR2 SNEGSKA (reference sequence). This CDR3 comprises 17 residues.

V gene TRBV7-9 combines with J gene TRBJ2-5, with D uncertain. The J call is in doubt because the DNA end fits TRBJ2-7 better. The V gene's germline CDR1 is SEHNR and CDR2 FQNEAQ (reference sequence). This CDR3 has 14 residues. The DNA for the CDR3 is TGTGCCAGCAGCTTAGAGGGCCAGACCGACGAGCAGTACTTC. This translates into CASSLEGQTDEQYF.

The V gene is TRBV29-1, the J gene TRBJ2-1; TRBD1 matches 8 bases. Germline V gene lookup returns CDR1 SQVTM and CDR2 ANQGSEA. V gave up 7 bases and J gave up 9 bases; unmatched junction bases: 5. The length of the CDR3 is 11 residues. In DNA form, the CDR3 reads TGCAGCGCCAGGGGGCCTCTTGAGCAGTTCTTC. As protein: CSARGPLEQFF.

This clonotype was picked up a small number of times. The CDR3 protein is CASSYSITGGGGVTEAFF. DNA for the CDR3: TGTGCCAGCAGTTACTCGATCACAGGGGGCGGGGGGGTAACTGAAGCTTTCTTT. The chain has TRBV6-5 and TRBJ1-1, with TRBD1 matching 9 bases. This CDR3 is 18 amino acids long. CDR1 is MNHEY and CDR2 is SVGAGI in the germline V gene. The J segment lost 5 bases and the V segment lost 0 bases, leaving 13 bases of the junction unmatched.

The chain couples TRBV7-9 to TRBJ2-5; no clear D gene. The germline V gene has CDR1 SEHNR and CDR2 FQNEAQ (reference sequence). Trimming removed 3 bases at V and 2 bases at J, with 10 bases between. The CDR3 has 14 amino acids. CDR3 sequence reads: CASSFRPGQETQYF. CDR3 nucleotide sequence: TGTGCCAGCAGCTTCCGGCCAGGACAAGAGACCCAGTACTTC.

A single count supports this clonotype. V usage is TRBV7-2 and J usage is TRBJ2-3; maybe TRBD2 (6 bases). The CDR3 is 14 amino acids. Trimming cost V 7 bases and J 3 bases, with 14 bases left between them. Germline CDR1 and CDR2: SGHTA and FQGNSA. The CDR3 nucleotides are TGTGCCAGCAACATTACTAGCCGGACAGATACGCAGTATTTT. Translating it yields CASNITSRTDTQYF.

This chain links TRBV6-6 with TRBJ2-5; the D gene is possibly TRBD2 (7 bases). CDR3 size: 14 residues. The ends were cut back, 6 bases at V and 2 bases at J, with 13 bases in the middle. The germline V gene has CDR1 MNHNY and CDR2 SVGAGI (reference sequence). CDR3 sequence (DNA): TGTGCCAGCAGGGCGGGGGCCTTACAAGAGACCCAGTACTTC. This translates into CASRAGALQETQYF.

This CDR3 reads CASSESGYNEQFF. In nucleotides, the CDR3 is TGTGCCAGCAGTGAGTCAGGTTACAATGAGCAGTTCTTC. The chain couples TRBV2 to TRBJ2-1; D unclear. V shed 3 bases and J shed 4 bases, with 7 bases lying between them. The CDR3 loop spans 13 amino acids. Germline CDR1 reads SNHLY; CDR2 reads FYNNEI.

This clonotype was seen only a few times. CDR3 protein: CASSLAVGPLEQYF. The CDR3 nucleotides are TGTGCCAGCAGCTTAGCGGTCGGACCCCTCGAGCAGTACTTC. This sequence joins TRBV7-9 and TRBJ2-7; D call uncertain. This CDR3 is 14 amino acids long. Trimming pared 0 bases from V and 6 bases from J, leaving 12 bases between. Per germline, CDR1 SEHNR and CDR2 FQNEAQ (reference sequence). The full variable domain, with the rest looked up from reference TRBV7-9 and TRBJ2-7, is DTGVSQNPRHKITKRGQNVTFRCDPISEHNRLYWYRQTLGQGPEFLTYFQNEAQLEKSRLLSDRFSAERPKGSFSTLEIQRTEQGDSAMYLCASSLAVGPLEQYFGPGTRLTVT.

The chain joins TRBV20-1 to TRBJ2-7, with D possibly being TRBD1 or TRBD2 (6 bases each). With 3 bases removed from V and 4 bases from J, the gap between germline ends came to 13 bases. Germline V gene lookup returns CDR1 DFQATT and CDR2 SNEGSKA (reference sequence). The CDR3 runs 13 residues. The CDR3 DNA follows: TGCAGTGCTAGCAGGGGCGGGGAGTACGAGCAGTACTTC. Protein product: CSASRGGEYEQYF.

V gene TRBV12-3 or TRBV12-4 combines with J gene TRBJ2-7; TRBD2 agrees at 7 bases. The ends lost 0 bases at V and 2 bases at J; junction bases unmatched: 10. The CDR3 spans 17 residues. The CDR3 protein is CASSLAGRSGTTYEQYF. The CDR3, as DNA: TGTGCCAGCAGTTTAGCGGGCAGGAGCGGGACTACCTACGAGCAGTACTTC.

This clonotype was counted between two and nine times. J is TRBJ1-5 and V is TRBV20-1; the match to TRBD1 covers 7 bases. CDR3 size: 14 residues. Germline V gives CDR1 DFQATT, CDR2 SNEGSKA (reference sequence). The CDR3: CSALRAGGNQPQHF. As DNA, the CDR3 is TGCAGCGCGCTCAGGGCAGGGGGAAATCAGCCCCAGCATTTT.

The V call is TRBV6-1, the J call TRBJ2-7, with 8 bases identical to TRBD2. The CDR3 runs 14 residues. Germline trimming cut 6 bases from V and 1 base from J; bases unmatched to any gene: 5. Germline V gene data show CDR1 as MNHNS and CDR2 as SASEGT. CDR3 protein: CASRDSGNSYEQYF. The CDR3 DNA reads as TGTGCCAGCAGGGATAGCGGGAATTCCTACGAGCAGTACTTC.

Notes on this clonotype: This may arise from a read error, as a much more abundant clone is one base away. J is TRBJ2-6 and V is TRBV4-3; D is ambiguous. Germline V gene sequence: CDR1 LGHNA, CDR2 YSLEER. This CDR3 comprises 18 residues. CDR3 in amino acids: CAGSQDPGSPTGANVLTF. The CDR3 coding sequence is TGCGCCGGCAGCCAAGATCCAGGCAGCCCCACTGGGGCCAACGTCCTGACTTTC.

The chain carries TRBV20-1 and TRBJ1-4; D perhaps matches TRBD1 (6 bases). Trimming took off 2 bases at V and 8 bases at J, with 12 bases between the two ends. The length of the CDR3 is 13 residues. Germline V CDR1 and CDR2: DFQATT, SNEGSKA (reference sequence). CDR3 nucleotides: TGCAGTGCTAGACTTCCAGGGGAGGAAAAACTGTTTTTT. As protein: CSARLPGEEKLFF.

The chain is built from TRBV3-1 and TRBJ2-1; 10 nucleotides align to TRBD2. V dropped 3 bases and J dropped 3; count of bases not matched to a gene: 20. The CDR3 runs to 21 residues. Germline V lookup: CDR1 LGHDT, CDR2 YNNKEL (reference sequence). The CDR3 region has the DNA TGTGCCAGCAGCCACCCCGACTCAGCGGGAGGGCCGGTCAAAGTCTACAATGAGCAGTTCTTC. This encodes CASSHPDSAGGPVKVYNEQFF.

This clonotype occurred once. The gene calls are TRBV9 and TRBJ1-2; D remains ambiguous. The germline V and J ends were trimmed by 3 bases and 1 base, with 13 bases remaining between them. This CDR3 is 15 amino acids long. Per the germline V gene, CDR1 is SGDLS and CDR2 is YYNGEE. CDR3 sequence: CASSAGLQLNYGYTF. Written as DNA, the CDR3 is TGTGCCAGCAGCGCCGGACTGCAACTTAACTATGGCTACACCTTC.